The present T cell receptor (beta chain) was sequenced within a study of glioma-infiltrating T cells after dendritic cell vaccination. Study-wide context: Dendritic cell vaccination trial patients had either newly diagnosed or recurrent glioblastoma.

None of the glioblastoma patients had an isocitrate dehydrogenase mutation. Primers: 60 V beta forward and 13 J beta reverse. Assay used: immunoSEQ multiplex PCR; TCRdb lists only in-frame clones, some missing. This table holds approximately 100,000 clones, roughly three quarters found once. Germline CDR1 reads MGHRA; CDR2 reads YSYEKL. The CDR3 loop spans 19 amino acids. V lost 2 bases, J lost 2 bases, and 17 bases stayed unmatched. The sequence was collected from a human donor with glioblastoma. The chain couples TRBV4-1 to TRBJ1-1; TRBD1 matches 7 bases. The sequencing used blood, collected before dendritic cell vaccination. CDR3 in DNA: TGCGCCAGCAGCCAACCTCTCGATTACAGGGGTTTGGGAAACACTGAAGCTTTCTTT. Its translation: CASSQPLDYRGLGNTEAFF.